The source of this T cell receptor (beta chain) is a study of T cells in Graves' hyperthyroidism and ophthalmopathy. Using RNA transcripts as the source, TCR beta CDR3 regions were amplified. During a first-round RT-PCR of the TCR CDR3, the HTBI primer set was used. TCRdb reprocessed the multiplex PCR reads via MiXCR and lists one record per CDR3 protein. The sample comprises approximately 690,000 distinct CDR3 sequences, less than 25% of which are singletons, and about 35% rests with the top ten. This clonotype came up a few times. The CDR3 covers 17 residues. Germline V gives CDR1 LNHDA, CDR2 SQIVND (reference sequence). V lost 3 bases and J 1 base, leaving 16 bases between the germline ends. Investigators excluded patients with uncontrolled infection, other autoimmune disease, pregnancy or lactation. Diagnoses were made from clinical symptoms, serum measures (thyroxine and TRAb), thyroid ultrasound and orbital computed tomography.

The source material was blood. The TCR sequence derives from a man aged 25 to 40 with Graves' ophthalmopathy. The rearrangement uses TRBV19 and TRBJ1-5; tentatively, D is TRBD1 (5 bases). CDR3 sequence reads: CASSIGEGRRSNQPQHF. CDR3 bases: TGTGCCAGTAGTATTGGGGAGGGGAGGAGGAGCAATCAGCCCCAGCATTTT.